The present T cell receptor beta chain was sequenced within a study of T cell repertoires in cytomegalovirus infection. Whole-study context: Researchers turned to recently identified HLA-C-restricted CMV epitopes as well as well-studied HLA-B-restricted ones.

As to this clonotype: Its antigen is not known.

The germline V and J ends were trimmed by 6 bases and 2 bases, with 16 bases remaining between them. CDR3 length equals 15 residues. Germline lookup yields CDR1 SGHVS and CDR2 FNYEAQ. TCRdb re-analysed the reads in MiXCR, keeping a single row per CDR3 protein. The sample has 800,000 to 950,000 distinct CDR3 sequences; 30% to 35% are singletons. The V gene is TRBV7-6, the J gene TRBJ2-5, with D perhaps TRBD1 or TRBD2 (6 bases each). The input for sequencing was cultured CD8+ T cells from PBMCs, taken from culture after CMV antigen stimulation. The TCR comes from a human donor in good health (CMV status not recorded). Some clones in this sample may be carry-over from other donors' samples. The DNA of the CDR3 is TGTGCCAGCAGGTCGTACGGGGGCTTACAAGAGACCCAGTACTTC. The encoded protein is CASRSYGGLQETQYF.